This TCR beta chain came from a study of T cells in Graves' hyperthyroidism and ophthalmopathy. The CDR3 spans 11 residues. V lost 5 bases, J lost 6 bases, and 10 bases lay in between. CDR1 is GTSNPN, CDR2 SVGIG, per germline (reference sequence). The study's findings and limits: With a median lead of around 6.7 months before onset, the model predicted ophthalmopathy. A 13 V-J model separated ophthalmopathy from stable hyperthyroidism.

Diagnoses were established using clinical symptoms, serum thyroxine and TRAb, thyroid ultrasound and orbital computed tomography. Blood was drawn at first hyperthyroidism diagnosis, before any ophthalmopathy symptoms. RNA transcripts served as the template for amplifying TCR beta CDR3 regions. TCR CDR3 regions were first amplified by RT-PCR with HTBI primers. Using its own MiXCR run on the multiplex PCR reads, TCRdb lists one record per CDR3 protein. The profile shows fewer than 450,000 distinct CDR3 sequences, roughly 17% of them singletons. This clonotype was picked up many times. The antigen is not known.

The chain joins TRBV30 to TRBJ1-1; D gene ambiguous. Sequencing was carried out using blood. The sequence was obtained from a woman in her 30s with Graves' hyperthyroidism that later progressed to Graves' ophthalmopathy. CDR3 protein: CAWAIWSEAFF. In DNA, the CDR3 is TGTGCCTGGGCGATTTGGTCTGAAGCTTTCTTT.